The 30 T cell receptor beta chains below were found in one sample sequenced in a study of T cells in Graves' hyperthyroidism and ophthalmopathy. RNA transcripts served as the template for amplifying TCR beta CDR3 regions. HTBI primers were employed in a first-round RT-PCR of the TCR CDR3. TCRdb reprocessed the multiplex PCR reads via MiXCR and lists one record per CDR3 protein. The profile shows about 840,000 distinct CDR3 sequences, over 35% of them singletons. The sequencing sample was made of blood. The receptor source for this set is a young man with Graves' hyperthyroidism.

The count of this clonotype is one. V gene TRBV7-2 combines with J gene TRBJ2-7; D may be TRBD2 (6 bases). This CDR3 is 15 amino acids long. CDR1 is SGHTA and CDR2 is FQGNSA in the germline V gene. The V end was cut by 4 bases, the J end by 2 bases, with 15 bases between. The CDR3 nucleotides are TGTGCCAGCAGCTCAGTCGCGGGGTGGGCCTACGAGCAGTACTTC. This gives the protein CASSSVAGWAYEQYF.

On this clonotype: With a much larger clone just one base away, this may be a read error. V and J are TRBV9 and TRBJ2-5; D uncertain. This CDR3 region has 14 residues. From germline, CDR1 is SGDLS and CDR2 YYNGEE. The germline V and J ends were trimmed by 0 bases and 0 bases, with 6 bases remaining between them. DNA for the CDR3: TGTGCCAGCAGCGTAGTGGGCTACCAAGAGACCCAGTACTTC. Its protein is CASSVVGYQETQYF.

The chain carries TRBV6-5 and TRBJ1-1, with TRBD1 matching 9 bases. The CDR3 contains 15 residues. Per germline, CDR1 MNHEY and CDR2 SVGAGI. The V gene end was trimmed by 5 bases and the J gene end by 4 bases; junction bases not matched to a gene: 8. The CDR3 DNA is TGTGCCAGCAGTCTCCGGGACAGGGCCTTCACTGAAGCTTTCTTT. Its translation is CASSLRDRAFTEAFF.

This clonotype was found a few times. The V and J genes are TRBV2 and TRBJ2-2; 8 bases are shared with TRBD1. In germline, CDR1 is SNHLY, CDR2 FYNNEI. The CDR3 is made up of 15 amino acids. V was pared by 3 bases and J by 4 bases, with 4 bases of the junction left unmatched. Here the CDR3 reads CASSEGQDLTGELFF. CDR3 DNA sequence: TGTGCCAGCAGTGAGGGACAGGACCTCACCGGGGAGCTGTTTTTT.

This rearrangement joins TRBV7-2 to TRBJ2-7; possibly TRBD2 for D (7 bases). The CDR3 is 14 residues long. Germline V gene data show CDR1 as SGHTA and CDR2 as FQGNSA. Trimming took off 6 bases at V and 2 bases at J, with 14 bases between the two ends. The DNA of the CDR3 is TGTGCCAGCAGGAGCGGGACAAATCCCTACGAGCAGTACTTC. As protein: CASRSGTNPYEQYF.

The CDR3, as DNA: TGTGCCAGCATGAGGACTCAGGGGGAGCTGTTTTTT. Translation: CASMRTQGELFF. V usage is TRBV2 and J usage is TRBJ2-2; D possibly corresponds to TRBD2 (5 bases). CDR3 length: 12 amino acids. The V and J ends lost 7 bases and 8 bases respectively, with 11 bases between them. Germline V gene lookup returns CDR1 SNHLY and CDR2 FYNNEI.

This clonotype was detected a few times. V and J are TRBV27 and TRBJ1-4; D remains unclear. Germline loops: CDR1 MNHEY, CDR2 SMNVEV (reference sequence). The CDR3 is 13 residues long. V shed 8 bases and J shed 8 bases, with 15 bases lying between them. CDR3 nucleotide sequence: TGTGCCAGCGGAGGTTTGTCCGGGGAAAAACTGTTTTTT. Its protein product is CASGGLSGEKLFF.

This clonotype was seen only a few times. The rearrangement links TRBV2 to TRBJ2-7, with D possibly matching TRBD1 (5 bases). The CDR3 contains 15 residues. From germline, CDR1 is SNHLY and CDR2 FYNNEI. V was cut by 3 bases and J by 1 base, with 13 bases left in between. CDR3 amino acids: CASSERSGHSYEQYF. CDR3 nucleotides: TGTGCCAGCAGTGAGAGGTCAGGGCATTCCTACGAGCAGTACTTC.

This clonotype was recorded at least ten times. The rearrangement uses TRBV7-9 and TRBJ2-7; either TRBD1 or TRBD2 may fit D (5 bases each). Trimming left V 6 bases short and J 5 bases short, with 8 bases between. The CDR3 has 11 amino acids. Germline V CDR1 and CDR2: SEHNR, FQNEAQ (reference sequence). The CDR3 reads CASRRGDEQYF. Here the CDR3 DNA reads TGTGCCAGCAGACGAGGGGACGAGCAGTACTTC.

The chain uses TRBV7-6 and TRBJ1-4; TRBD1 is a possible D gene (5 bases). CDR1 and CDR2 from the germline V gene are SGHVS and FNYEAQ. The CDR3 covers 15 residues. Trimming pared 5 bases from V and 7 bases from J, leaving 17 bases between. CDR3 sequence: CASSRSLLGGEKLFF. The DNA for the CDR3 is TGTGCCAGCAGCCGTAGTCTCCTCGGGGGTGAAAAACTGTTTTTT.

This clonotype came up a few times. The J gene is TRBJ2-7, the V gene TRBV29-1; a weak D match, TRBD1 (7 bases). The V and J ends lost 6 bases and 3 bases respectively, with 21 bases between them. The CDR3 has 15 amino acids. CDR1 and CDR2 (germline): SQVTM, ANQGSEA. DNA for the CDR3: TGCAGCGTCCGGGACAGACGTTGGGGAGGCTACGAGCAGTACTTC. Its protein product is CSVRDRRWGGYEQYF.

In DNA form, the CDR3 reads TGTGCCAGCAGCTTGGGCGGGGGTCCTAGTAATTCACCCCTCCACTTT. Its translation: CASSLGGGPSNSPLHF. The chain uses TRBV7-2 and TRBJ1-6, with D perhaps matching TRBD1 (5 bases). Germline loops: CDR1 SGHTA, CDR2 FQGNSA. CDR3 length: 16 amino acids. V was cut by 3 bases and J by 6 bases, with 15 bases left in between.

With respect to this clonotype: A read error may produce the germline difference seen at one junction end. The chain has TRBV7-3 and TRBJ2-2; perhaps TRBD2 as D (6 bases). The CDR3 extends over 15 amino acids. CDR1 and CDR2 from the germline V gene are SGHTA and FQGTGA. CDR3 in amino acids: CASSLLASNAGELFF. The CDR3 coding sequence is TGTGCCAGCAGCTTACTAGCGTCGAACGCCGGGGAGCTGTTTTTT.

For this clonotype: A single base separates this from a much larger clone, so it may be a read error. The chain joins TRBV2 to TRBJ2-2, with 8 bases matching TRBD2. The CDR3 extends over 10 amino acids. CDR1 is SNHLY, CDR2 FYNNEI, per germline. The CDR3 loop is CASKSGGLFF. The DNA of the CDR3 is TGTGCCAGCAAAAGCGGGGGGCTGTTTTTT.

The chain recombines TRBV15 with TRBJ1-5; TRBD1 matches 9 bases. Losses at the gene ends were 0 bases for V and 6 bases for J; bases not matched to a gene: 12. This CDR3 has 18 amino acids. Germline V lookup: CDR1 LNHNV, CDR2 YYDKDF (reference sequence). CDR3 sequence reads: CATSRDPVDRGSGQPQHF. DNA of the CDR3: TGTGCCACCAGCAGAGATCCCGTGGACAGGGGCAGCGGTCAGCCCCAGCATTTT.

The J gene is TRBJ1-6, the V gene TRBV12-3 or TRBV12-4, with D possibly being TRBD1 (5 bases). The length of the CDR3 is 15 residues. V shed 2 bases and J shed 7 bases, with 12 bases lying between them. The CDR3 sequence: CASSLTTQGNSPLHF. The CDR3 coding sequence is TGTGCCAGCAGTTTAACTACTCAGGGAAATTCACCCCTCCACTTT.

This clonotype was observed a handful of times. This chain connects TRBV20-1 to TRBJ1-1, with 11 bases lining up with TRBD1. Looked up from germline, CDR1 is DFQATT and CDR2 is SNEGSKA (reference sequence). V lost 4 bases, J lost 4 bases, and 2 bases stayed unmatched. The length of the CDR3 is 13 residues. The CDR3 spells CSAMGTGGTEAFF. DNA of the CDR3: TGCAGTGCTATGGGGACAGGGGGCACTGAAGCTTTCTTT.

This clonotype was counted ten times or more. J is TRBJ1-1 and V is TRBV7-2; TRBD1 is a possible D gene (5 bases). The CDR3 consists of 15 residues. Germline loops: CDR1 SGHTA, CDR2 FQGNSA. V was clipped by 5 bases and J by 2 bases, with 15 bases between them. The CDR3 nucleotides are TGTGCCAGCAGCCCTCTTGACAGCAGTAACACTGAAGCTTTCTTT. Translation gives CASSPLDSSNTEAFF.

To note about this clonotype: This may come from a read error, since a much larger clone is one base off. V and J are TRBV19 and TRBJ1-1; no firm D call. The germline V gene has CDR1 LNHDA and CDR2 SQIVND (reference sequence). This CDR3 is built from 13 residues. Trimming shortened V by 4 bases and J by 5 bases, and 11 bases separated the two germline ends. The CDR3 region has the DNA TGTGCCAGTAGTACAGGAGGGAGAACTGAAGCTTTCTTT. It specifies CASSTGGRTEAFF.

CDR3 amino acids: CASSSHQRLAGETQYF. The CDR3 DNA reads as TGTGCCAGCAGCTCACATCAGAGACTAGCGGGAGAGACCCAGTACTTC. The chain carries TRBV7-9 and TRBJ2-5; 10 bases are shared with TRBD2. The CDR3 consists of 16 residues. The V gene's germline CDR1 is SEHNR and CDR2 FQNEAQ (reference sequence). J gave up 4 bases and V 4 bases, and 9 bases lay outside the gene matches.

This clonotype occurred many times. This chain's CDR3 is CATESHPSTYEQYF. The CDR3 DNA follows: TGTGCCACCGAGTCCCACCCGTCAACCTACGAGCAGTACTTC. The chain recombines TRBV10-3 with TRBJ2-7, with D unclear. Per germline, CDR1 ENHRY and CDR2 SYGVKD. Trimming removed 10 bases from V and 2 bases from J, with 18 bases in between. The CDR3 sequence is 14 residues long.

This chain uses TRBV20-1 with TRBJ1-5, with TRBD1 matching 11 bases. With V trimmed by 6 bases and J by 1 base, 26 bases remained unmatched. The germline V gene encodes CDR1 DFQATT and CDR2 SNEGSKA (reference sequence). The CDR3 has 22 residues. The CDR3 nucleotides read TGCAGTGCCCAAGTCCGGACAGGGGGCGTTATTGACGTTGGGAAGAGCAATCAGCCCCAGCATTTT. Encoded protein: CSAQVRTGGVIDVGKSNQPQHF.

The chain couples TRBV13 to TRBJ1-1; weak D call: TRBD1 (5 bases). Trimming took off 3 bases at V and 0 bases at J, with 14 bases between the two ends. This CDR3 region has 16 residues. Germline V lookup: CDR1 PRHDT, CDR2 FYEKMQ (reference sequence). The DNA of the CDR3 is TGTGCCAGCAGCTTCCCAAGCCGGGACTTGAACACTGAAGCTTTCTTT. This translates into CASSFPSRDLNTEAFF.

The chain uses TRBV11-2 and TRBJ1-6; D is undetermined. Germline-derived CDR1 and CDR2 are SGHAT and FQNNGV. V was pared by 3 bases and J by 9 bases, with 12 bases between. The CDR3 is 14 amino acids. The CDR3 protein is CASSLLGVSSPLHF. The CDR3 DNA sequence: TGTGCCAGCAGCTTGCTCGGGGTCTCTTCACCCCTCCACTTT.

Points on this clonotype: The conserved phenylalanine or tryptophan is not found at the CDR3 terminus, so this likely reflects a read error. No DNA is shown, since the ends of the CDR3 on it are uncertain; the CDR3 is the one TCRdb lists. The chain carries TRBV2 and TRBJ2-2; TRBD2 was called by the table and not checked on the DNA. Germline CDR1 is SNHLY and CDR2 is FYNNEI. The CDR3 extends over 14 residues, inclusive of both ends. CDR3 amino acids: CASLTSGQHRGAVV.

V and J are TRBV5-4 and TRBJ2-2, with 10 bases aligning to TRBD2. The CDR3 contains 15 residues. The V gene end was trimmed by 4 bases and the J gene end by 6 bases; junction bases not matched to a gene: 6. Germline CDR1 is SGHNT and CDR2 is YYREEE (reference sequence). In DNA form, the CDR3 reads TGTGCCAGCAGCGGCGGGGGACTAGCGTCCGGGGAGCTGTTTTTT. Protein sequence: CASSGGGLASGELFF.

This clonotype was detected many times. The chain is built from TRBV20-1 and TRBJ2-7; 9 bases fit TRBD2. The germline CDR1 and CDR2 sequences are DFQATT and SNEGSKA (reference sequence). Trimming took 2 bases from V and 6 from J; bases not matched to a gene: 14. This CDR3 has 16 residues. CDR3 sequence reads: CSARTPGGTSISEQYF. For the CDR3, the DNA is TGCAGTGCTAGAACCCCCGGCGGGACTAGCATCTCCGAGCAGTACTTC.

The gene calls are TRBV20-1 and TRBJ2-5; a possible D gene is TRBD1 (8 bases). CDR1 DFQATT and CDR2 SNEGSKA come from the germline V gene (reference sequence). Trimming took off 6 bases at V and 5 bases at J, with 13 bases between the two ends. The CDR3 consists of 12 residues. The CDR3 is CSASGDRETQYF. The CDR3 bases are TGCAGTGCAAGCGGGGACAGGGAGACCCAGTACTTC.

A word on this clonotype: Since no conserved phenylalanine or tryptophan closes the CDR3, a read error is the likely cause. The DNA is omitted, as the CDR3 cannot be located on it reliably, and the CDR3 follows TCRdb's listing. This chain joins TRBV9 and TRBJ2-7. Inclusive of both ends, the CDR3 amounts to 8 amino acids. Germline CDR1 is SGDLS and CDR2 is YYNGEE. CDR3 loop: CASSVGIQ.

This clonotype was found a few times. This chain joins TRBV20-1 and TRBJ2-7; weak D call: TRBD1 (6 bases). V lost 5 bases, J lost 3 bases, and 20 bases lay in between. The germline V gene has CDR1 DFQATT and CDR2 SNEGSKA (reference sequence). The CDR3 covers 15 residues. The CDR3 region is CSAPEVRGAIYEQYF. CDR3 bases: TGCAGTGCTCCCGAAGTCAGGGGCGCCATCTACGAGCAGTACTTC.